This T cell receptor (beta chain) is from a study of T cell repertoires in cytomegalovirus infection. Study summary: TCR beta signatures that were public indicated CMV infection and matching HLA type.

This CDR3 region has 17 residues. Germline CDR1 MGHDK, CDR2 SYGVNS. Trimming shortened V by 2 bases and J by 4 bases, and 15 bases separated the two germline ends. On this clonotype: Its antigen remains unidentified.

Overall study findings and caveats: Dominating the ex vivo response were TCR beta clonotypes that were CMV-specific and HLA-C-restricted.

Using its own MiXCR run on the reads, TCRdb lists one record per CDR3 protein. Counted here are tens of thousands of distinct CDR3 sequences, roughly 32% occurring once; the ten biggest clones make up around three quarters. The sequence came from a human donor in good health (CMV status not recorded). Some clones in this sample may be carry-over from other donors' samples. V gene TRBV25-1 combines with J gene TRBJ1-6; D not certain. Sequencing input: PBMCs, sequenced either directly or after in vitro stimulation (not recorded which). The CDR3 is CASSENTPARYNSPLHF. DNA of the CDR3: TGTGCCAGCAGTGAAAACACCCCGGCAAGATATAATTCACCCCTCCACTTT.